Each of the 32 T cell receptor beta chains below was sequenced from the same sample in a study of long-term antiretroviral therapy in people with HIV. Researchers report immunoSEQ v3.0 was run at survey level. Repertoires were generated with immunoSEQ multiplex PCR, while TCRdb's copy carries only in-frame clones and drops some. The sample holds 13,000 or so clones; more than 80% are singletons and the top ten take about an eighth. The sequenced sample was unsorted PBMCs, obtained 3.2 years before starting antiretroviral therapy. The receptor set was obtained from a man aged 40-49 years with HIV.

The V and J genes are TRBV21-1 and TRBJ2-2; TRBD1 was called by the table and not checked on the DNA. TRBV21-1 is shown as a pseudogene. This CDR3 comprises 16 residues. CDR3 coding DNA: TGTGCCAGCAGCAAGTGCGGACAGCGCGAACACCGGGGAGCTGTTTTT. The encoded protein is CASSKCGQREHRGAVF.

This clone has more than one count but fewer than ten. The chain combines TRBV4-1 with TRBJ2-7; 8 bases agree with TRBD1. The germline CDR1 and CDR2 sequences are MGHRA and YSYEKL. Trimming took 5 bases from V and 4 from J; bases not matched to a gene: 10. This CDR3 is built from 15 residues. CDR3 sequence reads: CASSTGQVTAYEQYF. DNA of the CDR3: TGCGCCAGCAGCACGGGACAGGTCACAGCGTACGAGCAGTACTTC.

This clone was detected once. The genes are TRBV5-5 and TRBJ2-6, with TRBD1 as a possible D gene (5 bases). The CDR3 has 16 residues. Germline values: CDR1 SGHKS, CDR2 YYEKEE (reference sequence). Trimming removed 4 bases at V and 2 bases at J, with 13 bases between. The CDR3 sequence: CASSLTSGTGANVLTF. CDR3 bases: TGTGCCAGCAGCCTAACCTCAGGGACTGGGGCCAACGTCCTGACTTTC.

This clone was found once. In DNA form, the CDR3 reads TGTGCCAGCAGCAGGACAGCTATGAACACTGAAGCTTTCTTT. The encoded protein is CASSRTAMNTEAFF. The V and J genes are TRBV9 and TRBJ1-1, with D maybe TRBD1 (6 bases). Trimming removed 4 bases from V and 0 bases from J, with 10 bases in between. This CDR3 comprises 14 residues. From germline, CDR1 is SGDLS and CDR2 YYNGEE.

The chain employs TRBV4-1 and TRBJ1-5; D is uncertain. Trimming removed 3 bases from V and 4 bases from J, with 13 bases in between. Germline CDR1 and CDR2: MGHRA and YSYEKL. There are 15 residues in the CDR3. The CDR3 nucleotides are TGCGCCAGCAGCCAGCTAATTACAGTTAATCAGCCCCAGCATTTT. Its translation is CASSQLITVNQPQHF.

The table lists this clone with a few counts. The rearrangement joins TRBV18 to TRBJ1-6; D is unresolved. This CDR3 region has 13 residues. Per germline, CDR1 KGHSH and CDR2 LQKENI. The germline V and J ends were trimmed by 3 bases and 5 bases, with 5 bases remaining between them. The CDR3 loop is CASSPVDNSPLHF. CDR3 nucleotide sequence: TGTGCCAGCTCACCGGTTGATAATTCACCCCTCCACTTT.

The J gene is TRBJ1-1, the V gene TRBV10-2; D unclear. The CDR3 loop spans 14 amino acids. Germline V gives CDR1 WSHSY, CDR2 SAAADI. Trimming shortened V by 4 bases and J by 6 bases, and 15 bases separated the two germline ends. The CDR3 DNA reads TGCGCCAGCAGTGTTTCAGCCATAAACTCTGAAGCTTTCTTT. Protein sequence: CASSVSAINSEAFF.

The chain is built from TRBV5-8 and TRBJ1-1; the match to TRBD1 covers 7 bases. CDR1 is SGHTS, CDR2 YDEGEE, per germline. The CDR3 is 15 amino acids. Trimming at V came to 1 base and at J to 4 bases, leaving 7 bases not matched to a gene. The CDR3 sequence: CASSLQGGWGTEAFF. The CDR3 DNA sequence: TGTGCCAGCAGCTTGCAAGGGGGCTGGGGCACTGAAGCTTTCTTT.

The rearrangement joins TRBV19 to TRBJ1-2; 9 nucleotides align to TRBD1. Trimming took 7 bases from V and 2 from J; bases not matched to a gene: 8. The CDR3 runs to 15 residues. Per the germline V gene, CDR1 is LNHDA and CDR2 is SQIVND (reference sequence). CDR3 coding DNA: TGTGCCAGTAACGCCGGGACAGGGAGAAACTATGGCTACACCTTC. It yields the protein CASNAGTGRNYGYTF.

The CDR3 nucleotides are TGTGCCAGCAGCTTGGCGAAAGGGTCCGGGGAGCTGTTTTTT. It codes for CASSLAKGSGELFF. The J gene is TRBJ2-2, the V gene TRBV5-4, with D uncertain. Germline V gives CDR1 SGHNT, CDR2 YYREEE (reference sequence). V lost 0 bases to trimming and J lost 6 bases, with 9 bases between them. The CDR3 sequence is 14 residues long.

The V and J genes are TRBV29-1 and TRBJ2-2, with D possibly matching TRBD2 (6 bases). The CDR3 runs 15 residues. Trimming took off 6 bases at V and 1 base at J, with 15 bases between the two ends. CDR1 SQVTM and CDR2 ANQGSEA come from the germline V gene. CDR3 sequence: CSVVTGTLNTGELFF. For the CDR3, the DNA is TGCAGCGTCGTTACCGGGACTCTGAACACCGGGGAGCTGTTTTTT.

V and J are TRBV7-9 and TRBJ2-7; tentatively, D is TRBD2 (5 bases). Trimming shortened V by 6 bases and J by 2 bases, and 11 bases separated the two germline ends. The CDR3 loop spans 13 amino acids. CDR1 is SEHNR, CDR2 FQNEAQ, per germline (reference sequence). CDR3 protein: CASRADGTYEQYF. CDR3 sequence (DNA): TGTGCCAGCAGAGCGGACGGAACCTACGAGCAGTACTTC. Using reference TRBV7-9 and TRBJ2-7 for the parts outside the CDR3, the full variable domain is DTGVSQNPRHKITKRGQNVTFRCDPISEHNRLYWYRQTLGQGPEFLTYFQNEAQLEKSRLLSDRFSAERPKGSFSTLEIQRTEQGDSAMYLCASRADGTYEQYFGPGTRLTVT.

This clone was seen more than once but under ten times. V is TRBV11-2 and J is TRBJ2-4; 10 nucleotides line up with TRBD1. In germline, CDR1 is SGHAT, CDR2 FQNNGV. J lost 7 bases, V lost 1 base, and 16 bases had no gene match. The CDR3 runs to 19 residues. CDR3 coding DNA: TGTGCCAGCAGCTTAGGAGGGGGACAGGGGACGGGGCGCAGCAACATTCAGTACTTC. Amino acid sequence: CASSLGGGQGTGRSNIQYF.

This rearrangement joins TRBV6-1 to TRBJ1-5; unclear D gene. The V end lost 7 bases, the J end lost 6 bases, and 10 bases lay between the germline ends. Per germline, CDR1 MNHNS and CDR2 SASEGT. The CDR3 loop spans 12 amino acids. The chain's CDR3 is CASTRESQPQHF. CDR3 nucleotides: TGTGCCAGCACAAGAGAAAGTCAGCCCCAGCATTTT.

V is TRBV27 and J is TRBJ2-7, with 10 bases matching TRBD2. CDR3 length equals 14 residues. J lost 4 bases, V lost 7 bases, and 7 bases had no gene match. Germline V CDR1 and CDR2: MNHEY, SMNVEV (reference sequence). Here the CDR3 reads CASTSIAGGYEQYF. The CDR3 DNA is TGTGCCAGCACCTCCATAGCGGGGGGTTACGAGCAGTACTTC.

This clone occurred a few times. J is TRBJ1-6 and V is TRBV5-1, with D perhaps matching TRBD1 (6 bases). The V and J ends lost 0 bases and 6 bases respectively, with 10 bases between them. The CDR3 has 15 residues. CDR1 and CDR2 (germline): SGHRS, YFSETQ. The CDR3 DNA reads TGCGCCAGCAGCTTGGTTGGGGGGGCTAATTCACCCCTCCACTTT. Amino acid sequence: CASSLVGGANSPLHF.

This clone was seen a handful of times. This chain's CDR3 is CASSRWENTGELFF. CDR3 nucleotide sequence: TGTGCCAGCAGCCGTTGGGAGAACACCGGGGAGCTGTTTTTT. The chain uses TRBV5-4 and TRBJ2-2; D not certain. Deletions cut 4 bases from V and 1 base from J, with 8 bases between. CDR1 is SGHNT and CDR2 is YYREEE in the germline V gene (reference sequence). The CDR3 spans 14 residues.

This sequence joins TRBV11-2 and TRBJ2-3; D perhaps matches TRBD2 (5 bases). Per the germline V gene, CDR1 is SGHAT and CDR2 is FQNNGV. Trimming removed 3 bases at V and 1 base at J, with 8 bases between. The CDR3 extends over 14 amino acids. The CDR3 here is CASSFTRGTDTQYF. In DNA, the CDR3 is TGTGCCAGCAGCTTTACGCGGGGCACAGATACGCAGTATTTT.

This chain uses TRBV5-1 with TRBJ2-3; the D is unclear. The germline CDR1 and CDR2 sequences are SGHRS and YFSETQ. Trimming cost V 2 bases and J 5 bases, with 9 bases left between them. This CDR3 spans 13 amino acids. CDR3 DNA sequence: TGCGCCAGCAGCTTTCCCGGAATAGATACGCAGTATTTT. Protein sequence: CASSFPGIDTQYF.

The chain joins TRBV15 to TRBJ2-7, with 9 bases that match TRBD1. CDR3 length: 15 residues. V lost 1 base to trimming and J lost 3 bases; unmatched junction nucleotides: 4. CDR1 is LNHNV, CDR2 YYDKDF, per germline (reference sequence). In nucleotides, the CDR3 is TGTGCCACCAGCAGAGTCGCGGGACAGGGCTACGAGCAGTACTTC. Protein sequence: CATSRVAGQGYEQYF.

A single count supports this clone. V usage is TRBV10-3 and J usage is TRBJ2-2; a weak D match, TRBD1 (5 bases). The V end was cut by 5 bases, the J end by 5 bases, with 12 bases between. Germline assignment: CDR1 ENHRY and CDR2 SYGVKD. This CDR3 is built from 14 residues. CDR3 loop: CAISPQGGTGELFF. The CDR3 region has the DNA TGTGCCATCAGTCCCCAGGGTGGTACCGGGGAGCTGTTTTTT.

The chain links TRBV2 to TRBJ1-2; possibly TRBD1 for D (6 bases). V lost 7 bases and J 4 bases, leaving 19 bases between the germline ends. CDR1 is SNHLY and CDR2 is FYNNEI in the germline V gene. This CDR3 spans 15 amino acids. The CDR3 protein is CASNPTGPESYGYTF. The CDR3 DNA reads TGTGCCAGCAATCCCACAGGGCCGGAATCCTATGGCTACACCTTC.

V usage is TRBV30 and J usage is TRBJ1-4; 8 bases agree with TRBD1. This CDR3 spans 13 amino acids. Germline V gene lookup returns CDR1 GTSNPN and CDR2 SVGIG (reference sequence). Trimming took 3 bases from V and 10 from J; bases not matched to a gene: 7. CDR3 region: CAWSLDREGKLFF. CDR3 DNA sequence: TGTGCCTGGAGCTTGGACAGGGAGGGAAAACTGTTTTTT.

CDR3 loop: CSVEDLAGANTGELFF. The CDR3 DNA reads as TGCAGCGTTGAAGATTTGGCAGGAGCGAACACCGGGGAGCTGTTTTTT. V and J are TRBV29-1 and TRBJ2-2, with D unresolved. V was cut by 0 bases and J by 0 bases, with 11 bases left in between. This CDR3 has 16 amino acids. The germline CDR1 and CDR2 sequences are SQVTM and ANQGSEA.

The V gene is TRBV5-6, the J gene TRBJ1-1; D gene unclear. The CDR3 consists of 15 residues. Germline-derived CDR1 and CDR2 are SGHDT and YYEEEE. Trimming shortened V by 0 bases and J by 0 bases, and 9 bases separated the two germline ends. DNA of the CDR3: TGTGCCAGCAGCTTGGCTGGCGACCTGAACACTGAAGCTTTCTTT. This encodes CASSLAGDLNTEAFF. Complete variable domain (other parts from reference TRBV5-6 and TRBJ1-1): DAGVTQSPTHLIKTRGQQVTLRCSPKSGHDTVSWYQQALGQGPQFIFQYYEEEERQRGNFPDRFSGHQFPNYSSELNVNALLLGDSALYLCASSLAGDLNTEAFFGQGTRLTVV.

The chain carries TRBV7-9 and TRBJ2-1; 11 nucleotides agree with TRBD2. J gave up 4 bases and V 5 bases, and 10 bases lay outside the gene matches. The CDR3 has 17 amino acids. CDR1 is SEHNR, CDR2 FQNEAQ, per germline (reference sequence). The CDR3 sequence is CASSPKLAGGFYNEQFF. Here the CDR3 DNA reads TGTGCCAGCAGCCCGAAGTTAGCGGGGGGGTTTTACAATGAGCAGTTCTTC.

CDR3 coding DNA: TGTGCCAGCAATCTGAAAAGGGGGCTAGCCTACGAGCAGTACTTC. Encoded protein: CASNLKRGLAYEQYF. The rearrangement joins TRBV6-1 to TRBJ2-7; 7 bases fit TRBD1. This CDR3 has 15 amino acids. Germline lookup yields CDR1 MNHNS and CDR2 SASEGT. J was trimmed by 2 bases and V by 7 bases; bases with no gene match: 11.

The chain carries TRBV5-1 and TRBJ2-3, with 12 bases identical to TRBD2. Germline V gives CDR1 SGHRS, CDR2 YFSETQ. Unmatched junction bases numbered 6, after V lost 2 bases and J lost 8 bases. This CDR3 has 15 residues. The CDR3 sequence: CASSLLAGGRGTQYF. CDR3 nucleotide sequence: TGCGCCAGCAGCTTACTAGCGGGGGGCCGGGGTACGCAGTATTTT.

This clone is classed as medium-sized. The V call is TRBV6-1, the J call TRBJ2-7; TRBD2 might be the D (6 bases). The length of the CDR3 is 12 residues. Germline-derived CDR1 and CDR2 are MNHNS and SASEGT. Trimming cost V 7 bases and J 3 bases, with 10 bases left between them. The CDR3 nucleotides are TGTGCCAGCACCCTGGGACTCTACGAGCAGTACTTC. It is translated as CASTLGLYEQYF.

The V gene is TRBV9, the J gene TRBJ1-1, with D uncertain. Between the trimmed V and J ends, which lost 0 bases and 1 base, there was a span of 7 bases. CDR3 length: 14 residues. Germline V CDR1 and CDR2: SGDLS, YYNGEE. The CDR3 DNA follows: TGTGCCAGCAGCGTAGATACTCGGAACACTGAAGCTTTCTTT. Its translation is CASSVDTRNTEAFF.

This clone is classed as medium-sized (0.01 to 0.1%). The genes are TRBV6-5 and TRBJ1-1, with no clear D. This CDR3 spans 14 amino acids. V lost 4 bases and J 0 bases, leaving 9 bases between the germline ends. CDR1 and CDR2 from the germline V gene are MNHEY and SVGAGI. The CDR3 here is CASSSEVLNTEAFF. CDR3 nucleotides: TGTGCCAGCAGTTCGGAAGTCCTGAACACTGAAGCTTTCTTT.

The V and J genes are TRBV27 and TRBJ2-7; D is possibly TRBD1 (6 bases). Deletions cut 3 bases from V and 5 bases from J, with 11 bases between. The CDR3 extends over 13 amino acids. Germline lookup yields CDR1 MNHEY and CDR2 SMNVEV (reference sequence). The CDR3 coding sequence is TGTGCCAGCAGTTTCACAGGGATCCACGAGCAGTACTTC. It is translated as CASSFTGIHEQYF.